Listed here is a single T cell receptor beta chain. Its antigen is not known. This specimen comes from a study of monozygotic twins with inflammatory bowel disease. Study-wide points: On the inverse Simpson index, IBD patients scored lower for TCRbeta diversity than healthy co-twins.

Researchers put TCRalpha and TCRbeta cDNA through two nested PCRs lasting approximately 17 and 9 cycles. From the 5' RACE reads, TCRdb lists one entry per CDR3 protein and no DNA. Seen in this sample are over 150,000 distinct CDR3 sequences; the ten most common clones hold 2.4%. Germline CDR1 and CDR2: SGHRS and YFSETQ. The CDR3 extends over 14 amino acids. The sequence was obtained from a human donor with ulcerative colitis or Crohn's disease, or a healthy co-twin of an affected twin (not recorded which). Specimen: blood. This rearrangement joins TRBV5-1 to TRBJ1-4; the D call of TRBD1 rests on TCRdb alone, since no DNA is present to check it. This CDR3 is CASSVQGAREKLFF.